This T cell receptor beta chain was observed in a study of CD4 T cells in relation to SARS-CoV-2 and coronaviruses (dated by TCRdb to the early 2020s). Background on the whole study: Using patient-derived lymphoblastoid cell lines, the shared crossreactive spike epitopes were mapped to their HLA restriction. The study assessed, at the TCR clonotype level, memory CD4+ T cell crossreactivity between SARS-CoV-2 and common cold coronavirus spike proteins. The Adaptive Biotechnologies TCR-sequencing kit was used to sequence samples from three pre-COVID donors and the naive versus memory experiments, while other data came from Illumina-based sequencing. For other donors in the study, expansion assays were sequenced with a different, Illumina-based TCR-beta assay. Summary of the overall study and its limitations: Significantly weaker SARS-CoV-2-driven expansion was shown by crossreactive clones than by monoreactive clones, consistent with antigenic imprinting. Sequencing of naive versus memory cells indicated that the assay detects memory recall responses, not primary responses primed during culture. Small numbers of patients and of tested TCRs were a limitation of the study. Crossreactivity analysis centred on spike protein, so crossreactivity against other viral proteins was not assessed. Approximately 60% of donors had memory CD4+ clonotypes that crossrecognized SARS-CoV-2 and at least one common cold coronavirus spike. Pre-pandemic and post-infection samples were not both contributed by any donor, so tracing of the source of pre-existing responses was limited.

As encoded in the germline V gene, CDR1 is MGHDK while CDR2 is SYGVNS. V gives up 3 bases and J gives up 0 bases, and the segment between their germline ends measures 15 bases. The CDR3 holds 16 amino acids from the cysteine to the phenylalanine. Just CDR3 DNA is preserved here, 48 bases in frame from base 1. CD4+ T cells from unexposed donors were collected before the COVID-19 pandemic (2011-2018). Naive and memory CD4+ T cells were separated from cryopreserved PBMCs by first enriching for CD4 and then performing EasySep naive CD4+ T cell enrichment. The leukapheresis product used for the unexposed donors was purchased from a commercial source. Ficoll-Paque PLUS gradient centrifugation was used to isolate PBMCs from leukapheresis product or whole blood. PBMCs were either cryopreserved at -140°C or used fresh in the expansion assay. The QIAamp Micro DNA Kit was used to extract genomic DNA from the CD4+ T cells.

Worth noting for this clone: Its antigen specificity is not known. Per-nucleotide qualities are absent, and no much larger clonotype sits a single base away.

DNA from uncultured naive and memory CD4+ T cells underwent immunoSEQ TCR-beta sequencing at deep resolution. In the paper's pipeline: During preprocessing, nonproductive sequences were removed, along with CDR3s that did not begin with C, did not end with F or W, or were shorter than 7 amino acids. Cultured and uncultured naive and memory CD4+ repertoires were searched for previously identified spike- and CEF-reactive CDR3s. Pairwise Levenshtein distance, computed with the stringdist R package after three terminal residues were trimmed from each end, was used as the measure of CDR3 homology. As stored in TCRdb, this immuneACCESS dataset retains in-frame rearrangements with V and J assigned. A fraction of the clones does not appear; measured against another copy, unresolved V genes explain less than half of the discrepancy, and the remainder lacks a known reason. V and J calls plus clone size are reproduced from that table; the DNA served to infer D and trimming. The sample includes nearly 70,000 clones, with just over 90% observed a single time. The biggest ten clones account for 0.2% to 0.25% of the sample.

The clonotype comes from a human donor in good health. Input material: naive CD4+ T cells from PBMCs. This specimen's cell subset or site label, interpreted: naive CD4+ T cells isolated by negative enrichment. The chain joins TRBV25-1 to TRBJ2-7, with the D assignment possibly TRBD1 or TRBD2, given 5 matching bases for each. The DNA sequence reads TGTGCCAGCAGTGAGTCCCCCGGGACGGTCTCCTACGAGCAGTACTTC. This gives the protein CASSESPGTVSYEQYF.